This T cell receptor (beta chain) is drawn from a study of blood T cell repertoires in COVID-19 (dated by TCRdb to the early 2020s). Looking at the study overall: Collaborator samples came from the United States, Italy and Spain and covered acute and convalescent phases of COVID-19. The repertoires were released in a freely available public database meant as a resource for research on the immune response to SARS-CoV-2. Where available, HLA class I and class II types were obtained from metadata supplied by the sample provider rather than from assay-based typing. The material from the prospective study consisted of cDNA or gDNA derived from T cells, B-cell-depleted T cells, or PBMCs. Deeply sampled blood TCRbeta repertoires from subjects exposed to, actively infected with, or recovered from COVID-19 were included in the dataset. Nearly every sample came with metadata listing a de-identified subject ID, COVID-19 status, age in years and sex. Samples came from the ongoing ImmuneRACE study (first 160 participants) plus 1,254 subjects from 6 global collaborators. Overall results and qualifications from the work: The quantity of clinical and demographic metadata differed by source and by participant and was supplied without curation.

Another Seattle source contributed samples from volunteer blood donors who had recovered from COVID-19. Each collaborating institution followed its own protocols to collect whole blood in K2EDTA tubes. For TCRbeta analysis, collaborators shipped samples as frozen whole blood, isolated PBMCs, or DNA extracted from either of those sample types. TCRbeta CDR3 regions were amplified from genomic DNA using the immunoSEQ Assay, a bias-controlled multiplex PCR. Regarding the original processing steps: The number of nucleated cells in each sample was estimated from the amplification of reference gene primers within the assay. To quantify the absolute abundance of each unique TCRbeta CDR3 rearrangement, sequence reads were collapsed and filtered. Productive Simpson clonality was computed per sample as the square root of Simpson's diversity index over productive rearrangements. Not all clones reach the TCRdb copy of this immuneACCESS table, which keeps in-frame sequences only. Checked studies attribute under half of the gap to unresolved V genes and leave the rest unexplained. V and J calls and clone size come straight from that table; D and trimming were deduced from the DNA. The sample contains approximately 240,000 clones, nearly 90% of them found a single time. Of the sample, 9.5% to 15% falls within the top ten clones.

Comment on this clone: Its binding antigen is unknown. No quality values exist for individual bases; no much larger clone is one base distant.

The receptor was isolated from a woman between 18 and 29 years old who had recovered from COVID-19. Input material: peripheral blood.

The DNA sequence reads TGTGCCAGCAGCGTAGATGGAGAGGATGAGCAGTTCTTC. Its protein product is CASSVDGEDEQFF. This chain joins TRBV9 to TRBJ2-1; the D gene is not confidently resolved. V loses 0 bases of germline sequence and J loses 8 bases, and the interval between the two ends is 9 bases. From a lookup of the germline V gene, CDR1 and CDR2 are SGDLS and YYNGEE. The CDR3 goes from the cysteine to the phenylalanine over 13 residues. Left in the record is the CDR3 DNA by itself, 39 bases read in frame from the first base.